The 16 T cell receptor beta chains given below trace back to one sample, sequenced in a study of cytomegalovirus exposure and HLA in healthy donors. PCR primers comprised 60 Vbeta and 13 Jbeta primers. The table came from immunoSEQ multiplex PCR; TCRdb's copy has only in-frame clones and leaves some out. The sample lists 150,000 to 200,000 clones; roughly three quarters were seen once. The specimen sequenced was PBMCs. The source is a woman aged 35 to 49 in good health and CMV-seronegative.

The rearrangement uses TRBV4-2 and TRBJ1-1, with D perhaps TRBD1 (6 bases). The CDR3 consists of 14 residues. Germline assignment: CDR1 LGHNA and CDR2 YNFKEQ. V was cut by 4 bases and J by 4 bases, with 13 bases left in between. CDR3: CASSRATGRTEAFF. In nucleotides, the CDR3 is TGTGCCAGCAGCCGTGCGACAGGACGCACTGAAGCTTTCTTT.

The genes are TRBV7-9 and TRBJ2-7, with D possibly TRBD1 on 5 matching bases. V was clipped by 5 bases and J by 2 bases, with 16 bases between them. The V gene's germline CDR1 is SEHNR and CDR2 FQNEAQ (reference sequence). The CDR3 spans 15 residues. The CDR3 nucleotides are TGTGCCAGCAGCCACACAGGACCCTCGGCCTACGAGCAGTACTTC. As protein: CASSHTGPSAYEQYF.

This chain uses TRBV2 with TRBJ2-1, with 7 bases matching TRBD1. Germline CDR1 SNHLY, CDR2 FYNNEI. Trimming removed 0 bases from V and 2 bases from J; junction bases left unmatched: 10. This CDR3 is built from 18 residues. The CDR3 region is CASSEALGNRGTYNEQFF. In DNA, the CDR3 is TGTGCCAGCAGTGAAGCGCTTGGGAACAGGGGCACCTACAATGAGCAGTTCTTC. The full variable domain, with the rest looked up from reference TRBV2 and TRBJ2-1, is EPEVTQTPSHQVTQMGQEVILRCVPISNHLYFYWYRQILGQKVEFLVSFYNNEISEKSEIFDDQFSVERPDGSNFTLKIRSTKLEDSAMYFCASSEALGNRGTYNEQFFGPGTRLTVL.

This clone was seen a handful of times. The CDR3 loop is CASSQEVGWSGGELFF. CDR3 sequence (DNA): TGCGCCAGCAGCCAAGAGGTCGGCTGGTCGGGCGGGGAGCTGTTTTTT. This chain links TRBV4-3 with TRBJ2-2; D unclear. V lost 0 bases and J lost 7, with 15 bases in between. This CDR3 contains 16 residues. Germline loops: CDR1 LGHNA, CDR2 YSLEER.

The rearrangement joins TRBV19 to TRBJ1-5, with D perhaps TRBD1 (6 bases). V lost 3 bases to trimming and J lost 5 bases, with 14 bases between them. The CDR3 has 15 amino acids. Per germline, CDR1 LNHDA and CDR2 SQIVND (reference sequence). CDR3 protein: CASSIQAGEHQPQHF. CDR3 sequence (DNA): TGTGCCAGTAGTATTCAGGCAGGGGAACATCAGCCCCAGCATTTT.

The gene calls are TRBV5-4 and TRBJ2-1, with TRBD2 identical over 9 bases. Per the germline V gene, CDR1 is SGHNT and CDR2 is YYREEE (reference sequence). The CDR3 covers 15 residues. Trimming at V came to 0 bases and at J to 4 bases, leaving 2 bases not matched to a gene. DNA for the CDR3: TGTGCCAGCAGCTTGGGACTAGCGGTTTACAATGAGCAGTTCTTC. Translation gives CASSLGLAVYNEQFF.

The V call is TRBV7-2, the J call TRBJ2-3, with 10 bases lining up with TRBD1. Unmatched junction bases numbered 4, after V lost 1 base and J lost 3 bases. The CDR3 is 16 residues long. Germline V gene data show CDR1 as SGHTA and CDR2 as FQGNSA. CDR3 loop: CASSLGGTGVTDTQYF. For the CDR3, the DNA is TGTGCCAGCAGCTTAGGGGGGACAGGGGTTACAGATACGCAGTATTTT.

This clone was seen more than once but under ten times. This rearrangement joins TRBV4-2 to TRBJ2-1; 15 nucleotides agree with TRBD2. Trimming removed 4 bases from V and 8 bases from J; junction bases left unmatched: 15. The germline gives CDR1 LGHNA, CDR2 YNFKEQ. CDR3 length equals 19 residues. The DNA of the CDR3 is TGTGCCAGCAGCCGACGGGGACTAGCGGGAGGTGGGGGGGGTGATGAGCAGTTCTTC. This codes for CASSRRGLAGGGGGDEQFF.

V usage is TRBV7-2 and J usage is TRBJ2-5; perhaps TRBD2 as D (6 bases). Near its end, the DNA agrees better with TRBJ2-7, so the J call may be wrong. The CDR3 covers 14 residues. Germline lookup yields CDR1 SGHTA and CDR2 FQGNSA. The CDR3 DNA reads TGTGCCAGCAGCTTAGGGGGGAGGACCAGCGAGCAGTACTTC. Its translation is CASSLGGRTSEQYF.

This clone was picked up one time. This chain links TRBV6-1 with TRBJ1-2, with no clear D. Between the trimmed V and J ends, which lost 0 bases and 5 bases, there was a span of 13 bases. The CDR3 has 15 residues. Germline V CDR1 and CDR2: MNHNS, SASEGT. In DNA form, the CDR3 reads TGTGCCAGCAGTGAAGCCGGTACAGCGGGGTATGGCTACACCTTC. Translated: CASSEAGTAGYGYTF.

The rearrangement joins TRBV5-1 to TRBJ2-5, with TRBD2 as a possible D gene (5 bases). V lost 4 bases and J lost 2, with 9 bases in between. The CDR3 totals 13 residues. Germline CDR1 reads SGHRS; CDR2 reads YFSETQ. CDR3 in amino acids: CASSPRGQETQYF. In DNA form, the CDR3 reads TGCGCCAGCAGCCCCCGGGGTCAAGAGACCCAGTACTTC.

V gene TRBV28 combines with J gene TRBJ2-7; 7 nucleotides align to TRBD1. Trimming cost V 9 bases and J 0 bases; bases outside gene matches: 5. The CDR3 consists of 13 residues. Per germline, CDR1 MDHEN and CDR2 SYDVKM. The CDR3 sequence is CARERTGSYEQYF. CDR3 sequence (DNA): TGTGCCAGGGAACGGACAGGCTCCTACGAGCAGTACTTC.

Details on this clone: One junction end does not reproduce the germline sequence, and a read error may be involved. V usage is TRBV7-9 and J usage is TRBJ1-1; a weak D match, TRBD1 (5 bases). CDR3 length equals 15 residues. Germline loops: CDR1 SEHNR, CDR2 FQNEAQ (reference sequence). CDR3 amino acids: CSSSSREGPNTEAFF. CDR3 nucleotides: TGTTCCAGCAGCTCCAGGGAAGGCCCGAACACTGAAGCTTTCTTT.

V is TRBV5-6 and J is TRBJ2-5, with D maybe TRBD2 (6 bases). V shed 2 bases and J shed 5 bases, with 19 bases lying between them. The CDR3 totals 16 residues. CDR1 and CDR2 (germline): SGHDT, YYEEEE. The DNA for the CDR3 is TGTGCCAGCAGCTTCCCTGTGGGGAGTGGGAGGGAGACCCAGTACTTC. Amino acids: CASSFPVGSGRETQYF.

In its sample, this clone was seen a few times. V and J are TRBV5-4 and TRBJ1-1; TRBD1 matches 8 bases. Germline lookup yields CDR1 SGHNT and CDR2 YYREEE (reference sequence). This CDR3 has 15 residues. V lost 2 bases and J lost 0; bases outside the gene matches: 3. CDR3: CASSLMTGVNTEAFF. The DNA for the CDR3 is TGTGCCAGCAGCTTAATGACAGGGGTGAACACTGAAGCTTTCTTT. The variable domain in full, with the rest retrieved from reference TRBV5-4 and TRBJ1-1, is ETGVTQSPTHLIKTRGQQVTLRCSSQSGHNTVSWYQQALGQGPQFIFQYYREEENGRGNFPPRFSGLQFPNYSSELNVNALELDDSALYLCASSLMTGVNTEAFFGQGTRLTVV.

Here the CDR3 reads CASSLRARGLGGYTF. CDR3 DNA: TGTGCCAGCAGTTTACGGGCCAGGGGGCTAGGAGGCTACACCTTC. The chain joins TRBV28 to TRBJ1-2; 8 positions match TRBD1. Germline CDR1 MDHEN, CDR2 SYDVKM. The CDR3 runs to 15 residues. V shed 2 bases and J 8 bases; nucleotides not matched to a gene: 10.